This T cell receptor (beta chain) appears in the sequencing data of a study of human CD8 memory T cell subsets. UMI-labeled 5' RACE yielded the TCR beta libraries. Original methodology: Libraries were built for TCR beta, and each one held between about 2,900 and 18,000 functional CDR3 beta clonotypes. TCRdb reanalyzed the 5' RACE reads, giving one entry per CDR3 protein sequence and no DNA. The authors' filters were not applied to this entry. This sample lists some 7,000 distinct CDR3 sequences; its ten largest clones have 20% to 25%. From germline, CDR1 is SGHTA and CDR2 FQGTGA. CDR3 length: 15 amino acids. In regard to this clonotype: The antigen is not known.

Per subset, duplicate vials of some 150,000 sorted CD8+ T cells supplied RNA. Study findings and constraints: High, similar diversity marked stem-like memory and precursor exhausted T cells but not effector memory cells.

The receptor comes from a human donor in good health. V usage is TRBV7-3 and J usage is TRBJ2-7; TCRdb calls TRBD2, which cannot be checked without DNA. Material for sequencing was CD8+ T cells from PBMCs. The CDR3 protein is CASSLATGGRGEQYF.